The 28 T cell receptor beta chains reported below all come from one sample, sequenced in a study of blood T cells in healthy people across ages. With a J-beta primer mix and a sample-barcoded 5' primer, a second PCR ran roughly 6 to 11 cycles. TCRdb reprocessed the 5' RACE reads with MiXCR, giving one entry per CDR3 protein. The table lists about 800,000 distinct CDR3 sequences, around 25% of them singletons. These data were likewise used in another study, on T cells of mothers and their children.

Sequenced sample: blood. The receptors here all came from a boy younger than 18 in good health.

The chain carries TRBV9 and TRBJ2-5; a weak D match, TRBD1 (6 bases). V was shortened by 4 bases and J by 4 bases, with 14 bases between the two germline ends. This CDR3 region has 14 residues. Germline CDR1 is SGDLS and CDR2 is YYNGEE. The CDR3 sequence: CASSIATGIETQYF. The CDR3 region has the DNA TGTGCCAGCAGCATCGCAACAGGGATAGAGACCCAGTACTTC.

This clonotype was seen a single time. This rearrangement joins TRBV4-3 to TRBJ2-3, with D possibly TRBD1 on 5 matching bases. Per the germline V gene, CDR1 is LGHNA and CDR2 is YSLEER. Trimming removed 4 bases from V and 0 bases from J, with 11 bases in between. This CDR3 has 15 residues. This CDR3 is CASSPNTGSTDTQYF. The CDR3 coding sequence is TGCGCCAGCAGCCCAAACACAGGCAGCACAGATACGCAGTATTTT.

This clonotype was counted between two and nine times. Mismatch with germline at one junction end may stem from a read error. The chain recombines TRBV13 with TRBJ1-6; 9 nucleotides match TRBD1. Germline V lookup: CDR1 PRHDT, CDR2 FYEKMQ (reference sequence). CDR3 length equals 16 residues. Here the CDR3 DNA reads TGTGCCAGCAGCGTAGGACAGGGGTTAGTTAATTCACCCCTCCACTTT. It is translated as CASSVGQGLVNSPLHF. Together with reference TRBV13 and TRBJ1-6, the CDR3 gives the full variable domain: AAGVIQSPRHLIKEKRETATLKCYPIPRHDTVYWYQQGPGQDPQFLISFYEKMQSDKGSIPDRFSAQQFSDYHSELNMSSLELGDSALYFCASSVGQGLVNSPLHFGNGTRLTVT.

This clonotype was recorded a few times. The chain uses TRBV29-1 and TRBJ2-5; D possibly corresponds to TRBD2 (6 bases). The CDR3 totals 13 residues. V was pared by 4 bases and J by 4 bases, with 13 bases between. CDR1 SQVTM and CDR2 ANQGSEA come from the germline V gene. The CDR3 region has the DNA TGCAGCGTTGGAACTAGCCTTATAGAGACCCAGTACTTC. Encoded protein: CSVGTSLIETQYF.

This chain uses TRBV7-2 with TRBJ1-5; weak D call: TRBD1 (5 bases). CDR1 and CDR2 from the germline V gene are SGHTA and FQGNSA. The CDR3 spans 13 residues. V was shortened by 5 bases and J by 5 bases, with 10 bases between the two germline ends. The chain's CDR3 is CASSPSGDQPQHF. The DNA for the CDR3 is TGTGCCAGCAGCCCCTCGGGGGATCAGCCCCAGCATTTT.

The DNA for the CDR3 is TGTGCCAGCAGCTTGGGGGGGCTGACGGGTGGGGCCAACGTCCTGACTTTC. It encodes CASSLGGLTGGANVLTF. The chain is built from TRBV7-2 and TRBJ2-6; D perhaps matches TRBD2 (7 bases). The CDR3 has 17 residues. V was clipped by 3 bases and J by 3 bases, with 15 bases between them. Germline-derived CDR1 and CDR2 are SGHTA and FQGNSA.

This clonotype has more than one count but fewer than ten. This chain joins TRBV28 and TRBJ2-1, with D hard to call. CDR1 and CDR2 (germline): MDHEN, SYDVKM. Trimming cost V 4 bases and J 0 bases, with 13 bases left between them. CDR3 size: 16 residues. CDR3 DNA: TGTGCCAGCAGTTCCAAGCGTCGTTACTCCTACAATGAGCAGTTCTTC. This codes for CASSSKRRYSYNEQFF.

The rearrangement links TRBV7-2 to TRBJ1-1, with TRBD1 as a possible D gene (6 bases). From germline, CDR1 is SGHTA and CDR2 FQGNSA. The CDR3 is 15 amino acids. Between the trimmed V and J ends, which lost 2 bases and 5 bases, there was a span of 15 bases. The CDR3 DNA reads as TGTGCCAGCAGCTTACTGGGGGGGGCGAGGACTGAAGCTTTCTTT. It is translated as CASSLLGGARTEAFF.

This clonotype has only a few counts. The rearrangement uses TRBV20-1 and TRBJ1-1; no clear D gene. V was pared by 0 bases and J by 0 bases, with 8 bases between. The CDR3 extends over 14 amino acids. In germline, CDR1 is DFQATT, CDR2 SNEGSKA (reference sequence). CDR3 nucleotide sequence: TGCAGTGCTAGAGAGCGGGGAATGAACACTGAAGCTTTCTTT. This gives the protein CSARERGMNTEAFF.

The V and J genes are TRBV11-2 and TRBJ2-4; unclear D gene. From germline, CDR1 is SGHAT and CDR2 FQNNGV. The length of the CDR3 is 12 residues. V dropped 5 bases and J dropped 8 bases, with 10 bases sitting between them. For the CDR3, the DNA is TGTGCCAGCAGCCCTGGCGGATACATTCAGTACTTC. The encoded protein is CASSPGGYIQYF.

This clonotype came up a few times. The chain employs TRBV20-1 and TRBJ1-3, with 10 bases lining up with TRBD1. Germline values: CDR1 DFQATT, CDR2 SNEGSKA (reference sequence). The CDR3 totals 18 residues. V was clipped by 0 bases and J by 2 bases; unmatched bases: 10. As DNA, the CDR3 is TGCAGTGCTAGAGATATCCGGGGACAGGGGCGGACTGGAAACACCATATATTTT. This gives the protein CSARDIRGQGRTGNTIYF.

This clonotype was seen more than once but under ten times. V gene TRBV29-1 combines with J gene TRBJ2-7; D is ambiguous. Trimming stripped 3 bases from V and 4 bases from J, with 13 bases between. Per the germline V gene, CDR1 is SQVTM and CDR2 is ANQGSEA. The CDR3 contains 13 residues. CDR3 nucleotides: TGCAGCGTTGATACCCCGGACGGTTACGAGCAGTACTTC. It is translated as CSVDTPDGYEQYF.

The chain uses TRBV14 and TRBJ2-6, with 8 bases that match TRBD1. Germline V CDR1 and CDR2: SGHDN, FVKESK. J lost 2 bases, V lost 2 bases, and 8 bases had no gene match. The CDR3 extends over 18 amino acids. The CDR3 coding sequence is TGTGCCAGCAGCCAAAGGACAGGGTCACAGGCTGGGGCCAACGTCCTGACTTTC. Its translation: CASSQRTGSQAGANVLTF. Full variable domain (rest looked up from reference TRBV14 and TRBJ2-6): EAGVTQFPSHSVIEKGQTVTLRCDPISGHDNLYWYRRVMGKEIKFLLHFVKESKQDESGMPNNRFLAERTGGTYSTLKVQPAELEDSGVYFCASSQRTGSQAGANVLTFGAGSRLTVL.

This clonotype was seen many times. This sequence joins TRBV6-5 and TRBJ1-2; D is unresolved. Germline V gives CDR1 MNHEY, CDR2 SVGAGI. The CDR3 loop spans 12 amino acids. The V gene lost 2 bases and the J gene lost 1 base, with 2 bases spanning the gap. This chain's CDR3 is CASSYDNYGYTF. CDR3 DNA sequence: TGTGCCAGCAGTTACGATAACTATGGCTACACCTTC.

The chain employs TRBV7-2 and TRBJ1-1; TRBD1 aligns across 7 bases. With 2 bases clipped from V and 3 bases from J, the junction kept 9 bases outside the gene matches. The CDR3 spans 16 residues. The germline V gene encodes CDR1 SGHTA and CDR2 FQGNSA. The CDR3 sequence is CASSLWSGTVDTEAFF. The CDR3 nucleotides are TGTGCCAGCAGCTTATGGTCGGGGACAGTAGACACTGAAGCTTTCTTT.

The table lists this clonotype with a few counts. The J gene is TRBJ2-1, the V gene TRBV6-5; 7 nucleotides align to TRBD2. Unmatched junction bases numbered 7, after V lost 5 bases and J lost 0 bases. Germline V gene data show CDR1 as MNHEY and CDR2 as SVGAGI. The CDR3 has 16 amino acids. DNA of the CDR3: TGTGCCAGCAGTGCCATAGCGGGTAGCTCCTACAATGAGCAGTTCTTC. Translating gives CASSAIAGSSYNEQFF.

This chain's CDR3 is CASSLVWVGSDEQYF. Written as DNA, the CDR3 is TGTGCCAGCAGCTTGGTATGGGTAGGATCTGACGAGCAGTACTTC. This chain connects TRBV5-5 to TRBJ2-7; D is unresolved. V was trimmed by 0 bases and J by 5 bases, leaving 15 bases between them. The CDR3 spans 15 residues. Germline V CDR1 and CDR2: SGHKS, YYEKEE (reference sequence). Full variable domain (missing parts from reference TRBV5-5 and TRBJ2-7): DAGVTQSPTHLIKTRGQQVTLRCSPISGHKSVSWYQQVLGQGPQFIFQYYEKEERGRGNFPDRFSARQFPNYSSELNVNALLLGDSALYLCASSLVWVGSDEQYFGPGTRLTVT.

This clonotype has more than one count but fewer than ten. J is TRBJ1-3 and V is TRBV10-3, with D unclear. V lost 1 base and J lost 0, with 7 bases in between. Germline V gene lookup returns CDR1 ENHRY and CDR2 SYGVKD. The CDR3 is 15 residues long. In DNA form, the CDR3 reads TGTGCCATCAGTGAGTTTTGGTTCTCTGGAAACACCATATATTTT. Encoded protein: CAISEFWFSGNTIYF.

In this sample, this clonotype turned up once. The gene calls are TRBV7-6 and TRBJ2-1; 8 nucleotides line up with TRBD1. The trim removed 5 bases at V and 5 bases at J, leaving 8 bases unmatched. Germline values: CDR1 SGHVS, CDR2 FNYEAQ. The CDR3 is 15 residues long. The CDR3 sequence is CASSMTGVSHNEQFF. Written as DNA, the CDR3 is TGTGCCAGCAGCATGACAGGGGTGTCCCACAATGAGCAGTTCTTC.

The rearrangement links TRBV20-1 to TRBJ1-2; maybe TRBD1 (5 bases). Trimming stripped 7 bases from V and 6 bases from J, with 12 bases between. This CDR3 is built from 11 residues. Germline lookup yields CDR1 DFQATT and CDR2 SNEGSKA (reference sequence). The DNA of the CDR3 is TGCAGTGGGGGCCGCCTCCATGGCTACACCTTC. As protein: CSGGRLHGYTF.

This sequence joins TRBV28 and TRBJ1-5; TRBD1 matches 7 bases. The CDR3 has 15 residues. J was trimmed by 3 bases and V by 4 bases; bases with no gene match: 6. Germline CDR1 is MDHEN and CDR2 is SYDVKM. The CDR3: CASSWTGSSNQPQHF. The CDR3 region has the DNA TGTGCCAGCAGTTGGACAGGAAGCTCCAATCAGCCCCAGCATTTT.

This clonotype was counted only a few times. In DNA form, the CDR3 reads TGTGCCAGCAGCTTAGAGGACAGGGGTGTAGCGGGAGCGTCCAAGCAGTACTTC. Encoded protein: CASSLEDRGVAGASKQYF. The J gene is TRBJ2-7, the V gene TRBV7-2; D may be TRBD1 or TRBD2 (9 bases each). The CDR3 is made up of 18 amino acids. Germline loops: CDR1 SGHTA, CDR2 FQGNSA. Trimming took off 1 base at V and 8 bases at J, with 27 bases between the two ends.

V and J are TRBV5-1 and TRBJ2-1; no definite D call. The V and J ends lost 0 bases and 5 bases respectively, with 9 bases between them. The CDR3 extends over 14 amino acids. CDR1 SGHRS and CDR2 YFSETQ come from the germline V gene. CDR3 sequence reads: CASSLDYEDNEQFF. CDR3 nucleotide sequence: TGCGCCAGCAGCTTGGATTACGAGGACAATGAGCAGTTCTTC.

The V gene is TRBV20-1, the J gene TRBJ2-1; D is ambiguous. Germline assignment: CDR1 DFQATT and CDR2 SNEGSKA (reference sequence). This CDR3 is built from 14 residues. The germline V and J ends were trimmed by 3 bases and 10 bases, with 19 bases remaining between them. The CDR3 DNA reads as TGCAGTGCTAGGGATATGCGGCTCTTTGTAGAGCAGTTCTTC. Its translation: CSARDMRLFVEQFF.

The genes are TRBV27 and TRBJ1-1, with D uncertain. Looked up from germline, CDR1 is MNHEY and CDR2 is SMNVEV (reference sequence). This CDR3 contains 13 residues. V lost 6 bases and J lost 10, with 18 bases in between. CDR3 in DNA: TGTGCCAGCAGCGAGTTGCCCTTCCCAATAGCTTTCTTT. Protein sequence: CASSELPFPIAFF.

In nucleotides, the CDR3 is TGTGCCAGCAGCCGGGGACATCAGGGGGAGACCCAGTACTTC. It yields the protein CASSRGHQGETQYF. V and J are TRBV5-8 and TRBJ2-5, with D perhaps TRBD1 (6 bases). The CDR3 loop spans 14 amino acids. The V gene's germline CDR1 is SGHTS and CDR2 YDEGEE. V dropped 4 bases and J dropped 5 bases, with 15 bases sitting between them. Based on the CDR3 plus reference TRBV5-8 and TRBJ2-5, the full variable domain is EAGVTQSPTHLIKTRGQQATLRCSPISGHTSVYWYQQALGLGLQFLLWYDEGEERNRGNFPPRFSGRQFPNYSSELNVNALELEDSALYLCASSRGHQGETQYFGPGTRLLVL.

This clonotype came up many times. J is TRBJ2-5 and V is TRBV4-3; 11 nucleotides line up with TRBD2. This CDR3 spans 17 amino acids. Germline V gives CDR1 LGHNA, CDR2 YSLEER. V was clipped by 4 bases and J by 3 bases; unmatched bases: 10. The CDR3 DNA reads as TGCGCCAGCAGCCTCGGGACTAGCGGCCCCCAGGAAGAGACCCAGTACTTC. Translating it yields CASSLGTSGPQEETQYF.

The chain combines TRBV2 with TRBJ2-3; 9 bases are shared with TRBD1. V trimming: 7 bases; J trimming: 4 bases; junction bases outside the gene matches: 6. Per the germline V gene, CDR1 is SNHLY and CDR2 is FYNNEI. CDR3 length: 14 residues. The CDR3 loop is CASTWGTGSDTQYF. In nucleotides, the CDR3 is TGTGCCAGCACCTGGGGGACAGGGTCAGATACGCAGTATTTT.